One and the same sample provided the 24 T cell receptor beta chains below, sequenced in a study of lung T cells in sarcoidosis with Löfgren's syndrome. TCRdb fed the reads into MiXCR, producing one record per CDR3 protein. The sample contains about 63,000 distinct CDR3 sequences, 21% of which appear only once. What was sequenced was CD4+ T cells from PBMCs. The source of these receptors is a human donor with sarcoidosis (Löfgren's syndrome or another form), or a control subject (not recorded which).

This clonotype has at least ten counts. The genes are TRBV7-2 and TRBJ2-7; 12 bases line up with TRBD2. From germline, CDR1 is SGHTA and CDR2 FQGNSA. J lost 11 bases, V lost 5 bases, and 13 bases had no gene match. The CDR3 totals 15 residues. CDR3 DNA sequence: TGTGCCAGCAGCCCTACCGGGACTAGCGGGCACCCGAAGTACTTC. This gives the protein CASSPTGTSGHPKYF.

V and J are TRBV18 and TRBJ2-4; TRBD1 matches at 9 bases. Trimming removed 4 bases from V and 0 bases from J; junction bases left unmatched: 7. In germline, CDR1 is KGHSH, CDR2 LQKENI. This CDR3 has 17 residues. The CDR3 spells CASSLLGTGRAKNIQYF. CDR3 DNA sequence: TGTGCCAGCTCACTACTAGGGACAGGGAGAGCCAAAAACATTCAGTACTTC.

Points on this clonotype: A much larger clonotype is one base distant, so this may be a read error. The CDR3 is CATSGASGGADGADTQYF. CDR3 bases: TGTGCCACCAGTGGGGCTAGCGGGGGGGCGGATGGCGCAGATACGCAGTATTTT. The V call is TRBV24-1, the J call TRBJ2-3, with TRBD2 identical over 12 bases. With 5 bases clipped from V and 4 bases from J, the junction kept 12 bases outside the gene matches. The CDR3 contains 18 residues. Looked up from germline, CDR1 is KGHDR and CDR2 is SFDVKD.

On this clonotype itself: A much larger clone is a single base away; this may be a read error. The chain links TRBV4-2 to TRBJ1-5; TRBD1 might be the D (5 bases). Per germline, CDR1 LGHNA and CDR2 YNFKEQ. The CDR3 has 17 residues. CDR3 nucleotides: TGTGCCAGCAGCCAAGAGCCCCTGCAGGGATTAGATCAGCCCCAGCGTTTT. Its translation: CASSQEPLQGLDQPQRF.

This clonotype has at least ten counts. The chain uses TRBV27 and TRBJ2-1; D is ambiguous. The CDR3 covers 11 residues. The V and J ends lost 6 bases and 5 bases respectively, with 5 bases between them. Per germline, CDR1 MNHEY and CDR2 SMNVEV (reference sequence). CDR3 amino acids: CASSHDNEQFF. CDR3 DNA: TGTGCCAGCAGCCATGACAATGAGCAGTTCTTC.

V is TRBV7-3 and J is TRBJ2-1; 14 nucleotides line up with TRBD2. V lost 5 bases to trimming and J lost 9 bases; unmatched junction nucleotides: 9. CDR1 SGHTA and CDR2 FQGTGA come from the germline V gene. This CDR3 is 16 amino acids long. CDR3 loop: CASSLWGTSGRGEQFF. The CDR3 region has the DNA TGTGCCAGCAGCCTATGGGGGACTAGCGGGAGAGGTGAGCAGTTCTTC. Supplemented by reference TRBV7-3 and TRBJ2-1, the full variable domain reads GAGVSQTPSNKVTEKGKYVELRCDPISGHTALYWYRQSLGQGPEFLIYFQGTGAADDSGLPNDRFFAVRPEGSVSTLKIQRTERGDSAVYLCASSLWGTSGRGEQFFGPGTRLTVL.

The rearrangement uses TRBV7-2 and TRBJ2-3; D remains ambiguous. CDR1 and CDR2 (germline): SGHTA, FQGNSA. CDR3 size: 15 residues. Trimming took off 5 bases at V and 5 bases at J, with 17 bases between the two ends. CDR3 region: CASSPRWAGRDTQYF. In DNA form, the CDR3 reads TGTGCCAGCAGCCCACGGTGGGCTGGCCGAGATACGCAGTATTTT.

This chain links TRBV5-7 with TRBJ1-2, with 7 bases aligning to TRBD1. TRBV5-7 is identified as an open reading frame with a role that is uncertain. This CDR3 has 15 residues. V shed 5 bases, J shed 5 bases, and the junction held 12 bases outside the gene matches. The CDR3: CASRYEIPGGYGYTF. The CDR3 nucleotides are TGTGCCAGCAGATACGAAATCCCAGGGGGTTATGGCTACACCTTC.

The J gene is TRBJ1-2, the V gene TRBV14; D gene ambiguous. The CDR3 extends over 14 amino acids. Germline V CDR1 and CDR2: SGHDN, FVKESK. V was trimmed by 4 bases and J by 1 base, leaving 10 bases between them. The CDR3 DNA sequence: TGTGCCAGCAGCCTCCGGACGCTTAACTATGGCTACACCTTC. This sequence encodes CASSLRTLNYGYTF.

This clonotype has more than one count but fewer than ten. The chain has TRBV28 and TRBJ1-4, with 7 nucleotides matching TRBD1. Trimming at V came to 3 bases and at J to 8 bases, leaving 9 bases not matched to a gene. Germline V gene sequence: CDR1 MDHEN, CDR2 SYDVKM. The CDR3 length is 15 residues. In DNA, the CDR3 is TGTGCCAGCAGTTTCGACCAGGGGGTGGGGGAAAAACTGTTTTTT. It encodes CASSFDQGVGEKLFF.

Regarding this clonotype: The junction departs from germline at one end; a sequencing error may be responsible. V gene TRBV6-1 combines with J gene TRBJ2-7, with 10 bases fitting TRBD1. The germline V gene has CDR1 MNHNS and CDR2 SASEGT. The length of the CDR3 is 15 residues. The CDR3 nucleotides read TGTGCCAGCAGTAAACGGGACAGGGGCTCCCACGAGCAGTACTTC. Encoded protein: CASSKRDRGSHEQYF.

This clonotype was detected ten times or more. The gene calls are TRBV6-1 and TRBJ1-6; D remains ambiguous. This CDR3 region has 16 residues. With 6 bases removed from V and 5 bases from J, the gap between germline ends came to 17 bases. Germline CDR1 and CDR2: MNHNS and SASEGT. The CDR3 sequence: CASSTVPEVNNSPLHF. CDR3 bases: TGTGCCAGCAGCACGGTCCCCGAGGTGAATAATTCACCCCTCCACTTT.

The table lists this clonotype with a few counts. This chain connects TRBV12-3 or TRBV12-4 to TRBJ1-3; D is unresolved. V lost 1 base to trimming and J lost 4 bases, with 11 bases between them. The CDR3 consists of 15 residues. The CDR3 DNA follows: TGTGCCAGCAGTTTAGAAGGACGGCCCGGAAACACCATATATTTT. It specifies CASSLEGRPGNTIYF.

As for this clonotype: A much larger clone lies one base from this, so it may be a read error. A read error is likely, as this CDR3 ends without the conserved phenylalanine or tryptophan. The chain couples TRBV4-1 to TRBJ1-6; D possibly corresponds to TRBD1 (5 bases). V was trimmed by 0 bases and J by 10 bases, leaving 16 bases between them. The germline V gene encodes CDR1 MGHRA and CDR2 YSYEKL. The CDR3 is 16 amino acids. CDR3 coding DNA: TGCGCCAGCAGCCAAGATCTGGGGGGAAAAGGCTCACCCCTCCACGTT. This codes for CASSQDLGGKGSPLHV.

Remarks on this clonotype: A much larger clone differs by one base, so this may be a read error. The chain combines TRBV28 with TRBJ2-2; no reliable D call. Deletions cut 5 bases from V and 3 bases from J, with 13 bases between. The length of the CDR3 is 15 residues. Per the germline V gene, CDR1 is MDHEN and CDR2 is SYDVKM. CDR3 coding DNA: TGTGCCAGCAGTAACGTACAGAAGGACACCGGGGAGCTGTTTTTT. Amino acid sequence: CASSNVQKDTGELFF. Based on the CDR3 plus reference TRBV28 and TRBJ2-2, the full variable domain is DVKVTQSSRYLVKRTGEKVFLECVQDMDHENMFWYRQDPGLGLRLIYFSYDVKMKEKGDIPEGYSVSREKKERFSLILESASTNQTSMYLCASSNVQKDTGELFFGEGSRLTVL.

In the case of this clonotype: This sequence may be a read error, since a much larger clone differs from it by one base. The gene calls are TRBV28 and TRBJ1-2, with D tentatively TRBD1 (6 bases). The CDR3 is made up of 12 amino acids. CDR1 and CDR2 from the germline V gene are MDHEN and SYDVKM. The CDR3 region is CTSRPGARGYTF. CDR3 sequence (DNA): TGTACCAGCAGACCGGGGGCACGAGGCTACACCTTC.

This clonotype appeared many times. The chain uses TRBV20-1 and TRBJ2-3, with 7 positions matching TRBD2. The ends lost 6 bases at V and 6 bases at J; junction bases unmatched: 6. Germline values: CDR1 DFQATT, CDR2 SNEGSKA (reference sequence). CDR3 length equals 12 residues. The CDR3 DNA sequence: TGCAGTGCCCCGACTAGCTGGGATACGCAGTATTTT. Its protein product is CSAPTSWDTQYF.

Only a few counts were recorded for this clonotype. This rearrangement joins TRBV11-2 to TRBJ2-7; the D gene is possibly TRBD1 (5 bases). The CDR3 has 16 residues. CDR1 SGHAT and CDR2 FQNNGV come from the germline V gene. V dropped 1 base and J dropped 2 bases, with 15 bases sitting between them. DNA for the CDR3: TGTGCCAGCAGCTTAGGTCTGCAGGGAAGCGCCTACGAGCAGTACGTC. It is translated as CASSLGLQGSAYEQYV.

This clonotype was counted at least ten times. The J gene is TRBJ1-6, the V gene TRBV6-1; TRBD1 agrees at 8 bases. V trimming: 7 bases; J trimming: 1 base; junction bases outside the gene matches: 6. The V gene's germline CDR1 is MNHNS and CDR2 SASEGT. The CDR3 runs to 16 residues. The CDR3 DNA reads TGTGCCAGCACCCGGACAGGGACGTCCTATAATTCACCCCTCCACTTT. Amino acids: CASTRTGTSYNSPLHF.

The CDR3 DNA follows: TGTGCCAGCAGCCAAGTAGCGGAGCAGTACTTC. As protein: CASSQVAEQYF. The chain recombines TRBV3-1 with TRBJ2-7; TRBD2 is a possible D gene (5 bases). This CDR3 is 11 amino acids long. Trimming shortened V by 1 base and J by 7 bases, and 5 bases separated the two germline ends. The germline CDR1 and CDR2 sequences are LGHDT and YNNKEL (reference sequence).

This clonotype was recorded only once. The germline gene is not matched at one end of the junction; a read error may be the cause. In nucleotides, the CDR3 is TGTGCCAGCAGTGTGGGACAGGAGAACACTGAAGATTTCTTT. The encoded protein is CASSVGQENTEDFF. The gene calls are TRBV2 and TRBJ1-1, with TRBD1 identical over 8 bases. The CDR3 has 14 amino acids. Germline values: CDR1 SNHLY, CDR2 FYNNEI.

This sequence joins TRBV11-1 and TRBJ2-1, with a possible D match to TRBD1 (5 bases). The germline V gene encodes CDR1 SGHAT and CDR2 FQDESV (reference sequence). V dropped 6 bases and J dropped 8 bases, with 20 bases sitting between them. This CDR3 contains 15 residues. CDR3 DNA: TGTGCCAGCAGTCCAACCACCAGGGTTTCCCATGAGCAGTTCTTC. Translating it yields CASSPTTRVSHEQFF.

At least ten counts were recorded for this clonotype. This chain joins TRBV7-8 and TRBJ1-6; D is undetermined. The V gene lost 2 bases and the J gene lost 8 bases, with 19 bases spanning the gap. The CDR3 has 17 amino acids. Germline CDR1 reads SGHVS; CDR2 reads FQNEAQ. DNA of the CDR3: TGTGCCAGCAGCTTACTCGGGGATCTCCTGCCACATTCACCCCTCCACTTT. Translating gives CASSLLGDLLPHSPLHF.

Concerning this clonotype itself: This may stem from a read error, because a much larger clone lies one nucleotide away. The rearrangement links TRBV7-2 to TRBJ2-3, with D perhaps matching TRBD1 (7 bases). The CDR3 is made up of 13 amino acids. Germline CDR1 and CDR2: SGHTA and FQGNSA. V was pared by 8 bases and J by 5 bases, with 14 bases between. The CDR3 DNA follows: TGTGCCAGCGGCCCTCAGGGGGGAGATACGCAGTATTTT. This encodes CASGPQGGDTQYF.